This T cell receptor beta chain appears in the sequencing data of a study of T cell repertoires in cytomegalovirus infection. This clonotype has more than one count but fewer than ten. Its matching antigen is unknown. The V and J ends lost 4 bases and 1 base, in that order; junction bases with no gene match: 3. The CDR3 is 16 amino acids. Per germline, CDR1 LGHNA and CDR2 YNFKEQ. From the reads, TCRdb called clonotypes with MiXCR, one entry per CDR3 protein. The sample lists around 89,000 distinct CDR3 sequences; approximately 30% were seen once. The chain employs TRBV4-2 and TRBJ2-3, with 12 bases fitting TRBD2. This sequence originates from a human donor in good health (CMV status not recorded). Some clones in this sample may be carry-over from other donors' samples. The sample consisted of CD8+ T cells from cultured PBMCs, taken from culture after CMV antigen stimulation. This chain's CDR3 is CASSLRTSGGTDTQYF. The CDR3, as DNA: TGTGCCAGCAGCCTTAGGACTAGCGGGGGCACAGATACGCAGTATTTT.